These T cell receptor beta chains were read from a single sample in a study of TIL therapy for anti-PD-1-resistant metastatic lung cancer. Generated by immunoSEQ multiplex PCR, the TCRdb table keeps only in-frame clones and is missing some. The repertoire holds roughly 54,000 clones, about nine tenths seen once, with just over 2.5% in the top ten. The sequenced sample was blood, obtained at baseline. These receptors all come from a person aged 25 to 85 with non-small cell lung cancer. Each CDR3 is given with its conserved first and last residue. Each record gives: CDR3 length, V gene, D gene, J gene, clone size, CDR3 protein, CDR3 DNA. The D gene is left open where the match is weak. The listing skips clone size in some rows; elsewhere it reads once, few, many or a size class.

>16|TRBV29-1|TRBD2|TRBJ2-2|-
CSVGGSGRGNTGELFF
TGCAGCGTTGGTGGTAGCGGGAGAGGAAACACCGGGGAGCTGTTTTTT
>13|TRBV11-3|-|TRBJ2-1|once
CASSSPGQVEQFF
TGTGCCAGCAGCTCCCCGGGGCAGGTTGAGCAGTTCTTC
>16|TRBV3-1/TRBV3-2|TRBD1|TRBJ1-2|-
CASSHLTGGASNGYTF
TGTGCCAGCAGCCATCTTACAGGGGGCGCTTCTAATGGCTACACCTTC
>14|TRBV7-2|TRBD2|TRBJ2-1|-
CASSLSGRGPEQFF
TGTGCCAGCAGTCTTAGCGGGAGAGGGCCTGAGCAGTTCTTC
>15|TRBV9|-|TRBJ2-1|few
CASSVAGPTYNEQFF
TGTGCCAGCAGCGTAGCGGGGCCCACCTACAATGAGCAGTTCTTC
>10|TRBV20-1|-|TRBJ2-3|-
CSADTDTQYF
TGCAGTGCTGACACAGATACGCAGTATTTT
>16|TRBV11-2|TRBD1|TRBJ1-2|-
CASSLDATGYSYGYTF
TGTGCCAGCAGCTTAGATGCGACAGGGTATAGCTATGGCTACACCTTC
>13|TRBV29-1|-|TRBJ1-2|-
CSVSGRANYGYTF
TGCAGCGTTTCGGGTAGAGCTAACTATGGCTACACCTTC
>13|TRBV6-6|-|TRBJ1-1|-
CASSRNGNTEAFF
TGTGCCAGCAGTAGAAATGGGAACACTGAAGCTTTCTTT
>14|TRBV29-1|-|TRBJ2-2|-
CSVEGYPNTGELFF
TGCAGCGTTGAGGGTTACCCGAACACCGGGGAGCTGTTTTTT
>15|TRBV5-6|-|TRBJ2-2|few
CASSDTGGWTGELFF
TGTGCCAGCAGCGACACCGGGGGATGGACCGGGGAGCTGTTTTTT
>16|TRBV6-6|-|TRBJ1-6|-
CASSQDIRLHNSPLHF
TGTGCCAGCAGTCAGGACATCCGCCTACATAATTCACCCCTCCACTTT
>14|TRBV5-1|-|TRBJ1-5|-
CASSLEAGYQPQHF
TGCGCCAGCAGCTTGGAGGCAGGATATCAGCCCCAGCATTTT
>15|TRBV5-1|-|TRBJ2-5|-
CASSPGWGAEETQYF
TGCGCCAGCAGCCCGGGATGGGGGGCCGAAGAGACCCAGTACTTC
>17|TRBV9|-|TRBJ1-3|few
CASSVVLGAGSGNTIYF
TGTGCCAGCAGCGTAGTCTTGGGGGCCGGGTCTGGAAACACCATATATTTT
>16|TRBV9|-|TRBJ1-6|-
CASSVGGHSYNSPLHF
TGTGCCAGCAGCGTAGGGGGTCATTCCTATAATTCACCCCTCCACTTT
>15|TRBV3-1/TRBV3-2|TRBD2|TRBJ2-3|-
CASNVAGGVEDTQYF
TGTGCCAGCAATGTAGCGGGGGGAGTGGAAGATACGCAGTATTTT
>16|TRBV4-2|-|TRBJ1-3|-
CASSPRETVSGNTIYF
TGTGCCAGCAGCCCCCGAGAAACTGTCTCTGGAAACACCATATATTTT
>14|TRBV19|-|TRBJ2-1|once
CASSIPEVYNEQFF
TGTGCCAGTAGTATACCCGAAGTATACAATGAGCAGTTCTTC
>13|TRBV12-3/TRBV12-4|-|TRBJ1-1|-
CASRGRGNTEAFF
TGTGCCAGCCGGGGACGGGGGAACACTGAAGCTTTCTTT
>15|TRBV6-5|-|TRBJ1-6|-
CASSYTGSWNSPLHF
TGTGCCAGCAGTTACACGGGGTCTTGGAATTCACCCCTCCACTTT
>14|TRBV18|-|TRBJ2-5|-
CASSPPSSGETQYF
TGTGCCAGCTCACCACCGAGCAGCGGAGAGACCCAGTACTTC
>14|TRBV24-1|TRBD1|TRBJ1-1|-
CATRTGALNTEAFF
TGTGCCACTCGGACAGGGGCCCTGAACACTGAAGCTTTCTTT
>12|TRBV5-1|-|TRBJ1-1|-
CASSNGNTEAFF
TGCGCCAGCAGTAACGGGAACACTGAAGCTTTCTTT
>14|TRBV5-1|-|TRBJ2-1|-
CASRYRLPGDEQFF
TGCGCCAGCAGGTACAGGTTGCCAGGCGATGAGCAGTTCTTC
>15|TRBV9|-|TRBJ2-1|-
CASSASGVSYNEQFF
TGTGCCAGCAGCGCCTCGGGAGTCTCCTACAATGAGCAGTTCTTC
>15|TRBV28|-|TRBJ2-5|-
CASSRLLGAVETQYF
TGTGCCAGCAGTCGCCTCCTCGGGGCGGTGGAGACCCAGTACTTC
>15|TRBV5-1|TRBD1|TRBJ2-3|-
CASRLDRVGTDTQYF
TGCGCCAGCCGCCTAGACAGGGTAGGCACAGATACGCAGTATTTT
>15|TRBV4-1|-|TRBJ1-1|few
CASSQEGQANTEAFF
TGCGCCAGCAGCCAAGAGGGGCAAGCGAACACTGAAGCTTTCTTT
>15|TRBV5-1|TRBD1|TRBJ2-7|-
CASSSGTATSYEQYF
TGCGCCAGCAGCTCGGGGACAGCTACCTCCTACGAGCAGTACTTC
>12|TRBV29-1|TRBD2|TRBJ2-5|-
CSVVGGGETQYF
TGCAGCGTCGTGGGGGGGGGAGAGACCCAGTACTTC
>13|TRBV4-1|-|TRBJ2-7|once
CASSRDGFYEQYF
TGCGCCAGCAGCCGCGACGGATTCTACGAGCAGTACTTC
>11|TRBV10-1|-|TRBJ2-3|-
CASRLGDTQYF
TGCGCCAGCCGGTTGGGAGATACGCAGTATTTT